A single sample is the source of the 22 T cell receptor beta chains below, sequenced in a study of T cell responses to AZD1222 COVID-19 vaccine. The table came from immunoSEQ multiplex PCR; TCRdb's copy has only in-frame clones and leaves some out. The table includes approximately 160,000 clones, about 92% detected once. The starting material was peripheral blood, obtained on day 0 of AZD1222 vaccination. All receptors come from an adult in good health.

The rearrangement links TRBV20-1 to TRBJ1-2; D ambiguous. Germline CDR1 reads DFQATT; CDR2 reads SNEGSKA (reference sequence). The CDR3 length is 10 residues. With 6 bases removed from V and 5 bases from J, the gap between germline ends came to 7 bases. The CDR3 protein is CSAGQYGYTF. The DNA for the CDR3 is TGCAGTGCCGGTCAATATGGCTACACCTTC.

The chain recombines TRBV2 with TRBJ2-5, with TRBD2 matching over 12 bases. The CDR3 is 15 residues long. Trimming took 11 bases from V and 6 from J; bases not matched to a gene: 13. Per the germline V gene, CDR1 is SNHLY and CDR2 is FYNNEI. CDR3: CARQKLAGGPQTQYF. CDR3 DNA sequence: TGTGCCCGACAGAAGCTAGCGGGGGGGCCGCAGACCCAGTACTTC.

CDR3 protein: CASSPPTWNEQFF. CDR3 DNA: TGTGCCAGCTCACCACCTACGTGGAATGAGCAGTTCTTC. V usage is TRBV18 and J usage is TRBJ2-1; no reliable D call. CDR1 and CDR2 (germline): KGHSH, LQKENI. V was trimmed by 0 bases and J by 7 bases, leaving 7 bases between them. The CDR3 totals 13 residues.

This chain connects TRBV7-9 to TRBJ1-5; no clear D gene. The CDR3 runs 15 residues. Trimming left V 1 base short and J 5 bases short, with 12 bases between. Looked up from germline, CDR1 is SEHNR and CDR2 is FQNEAQ (reference sequence). The CDR3 protein is CASSLDKGLDQPQHF. The CDR3, as DNA: TGTGCCAGCAGCTTAGATAAGGGTCTGGATCAGCCCCAGCATTTT.

The V gene is TRBV30, the J gene TRBJ2-7; no firm D call. The ends were cut back, 0 bases at V and 4 bases at J, with 7 bases in the middle. This CDR3 comprises 12 residues. CDR1 and CDR2 (germline): GTSNPN, SVGIG (reference sequence). The CDR3 loop reads CAWSVLGYEQYF. The CDR3 nucleotides read TGTGCCTGGAGTGTACTGGGTTACGAGCAGTACTTC.

The chain uses TRBV7-9 and TRBJ1-2; 8 bases are shared with TRBD1. The CDR3 loop spans 15 amino acids. CDR1 SEHNR and CDR2 FQNEAQ come from the germline V gene (reference sequence). The J segment lost 6 bases and the V segment lost 2 bases, leaving 8 bases of the junction unmatched. The CDR3 spells CASSLYQGADHGYTF. The DNA of the CDR3 is TGTGCCAGCAGCTTATATCAGGGGGCCGATCATGGCTACACCTTC.

The chain employs TRBV7-6 and TRBJ1-1, with no clear D. V dropped 6 bases and J dropped 1 base, with 9 bases sitting between them. The CDR3 is 13 residues long. Germline CDR1 is SGHVS and CDR2 is FNYEAQ. In nucleotides, the CDR3 is TGTGCCAGCAGACATAGAGGGAACACTGAAGCTTTCTTT. Its protein product is CASRHRGNTEAFF.

CDR3 region: CASSPPDRQETQYF. The CDR3 DNA reads TGTGCCAGCTCACCGCCCGACAGGCAAGAGACCCAGTACTTC. This sequence joins TRBV18 and TRBJ2-5; tentatively, D is TRBD1 (6 bases). The CDR3 covers 14 residues. The ends were cut back, 3 bases at V and 2 bases at J, with 10 bases in the middle. Germline V CDR1 and CDR2: KGHSH, LQKENI.

This CDR3 reads CASSCRQGGGGNTIYF. The CDR3 bases are TGTGCCAGCAGCTGCCGACAGGGGGGCGGTGGAAACACCATATATTTT. The rearrangement uses TRBV7-7 and TRBJ1-3; 9 bases map to TRBD1. This CDR3 is built from 16 residues. Germline V lookup: CDR1 SSHAT, CDR2 FNYEAQ (reference sequence). V lost 4 bases, J lost 3 bases, and 7 bases stayed unmatched.

This clone was counted a single time. The V gene is TRBV18, the J gene TRBJ2-1, with a possible D match to TRBD2 (5 bases). V gave up 5 bases and J gave up 1 base, with 12 bases separating them. This CDR3 spans 15 amino acids. Germline loops: CDR1 KGHSH, CDR2 LQKENI. This chain's CDR3 is CASSAMTGSYNEQFF. DNA of the CDR3: TGTGCCAGCTCAGCAATGACGGGATCCTACAATGAGCAGTTCTTC.

V usage is TRBV27 and J usage is TRBJ1-6; 8 bases align to TRBD1. CDR3 length: 16 amino acids. Germline-derived CDR1 and CDR2 are MNHEY and SMNVEV (reference sequence). J gave up 0 bases and V 5 bases, and 3 bases lay outside the gene matches. The CDR3 region is CASSRQGSSYNSPLHF. DNA of the CDR3: TGTGCCAGCAGTCGACAGGGGAGCTCCTATAATTCACCCCTCCACTTT.

The genes are TRBV10-3 and TRBJ1-5, with D unresolved. The germline V gene has CDR1 ENHRY and CDR2 SYGVKD. CDR3 length: 15 amino acids. The V end lost 4 bases, the J end lost 4 bases, and 14 bases lay between the germline ends. The CDR3 here is CAISGIGGQNQPQHF. The DNA of the CDR3 is TGTGCCATCAGTGGTATTGGAGGGCAGAATCAGCCCCAGCATTTT.

The V gene is TRBV27, the J gene TRBJ1-5; D possibly corresponds to TRBD1 (6 bases). Germline V gene lookup returns CDR1 MNHEY and CDR2 SMNVEV (reference sequence). This CDR3 comprises 15 residues. V was trimmed by 6 bases and J by 1 base, leaving 13 bases between them. The CDR3 coding sequence is TGTGCCAGCAGCCTGACAGGTCACAGCAATCAGCCCCAGCATTTT. Protein product: CASSLTGHSNQPQHF.

This chain joins TRBV9 and TRBJ2-1; D gene ambiguous. The V end was cut by 2 bases, the J end by 6 bases, with 15 bases between. The CDR3 spans 15 residues. Germline CDR1 is SGDLS and CDR2 is YYNGEE. The CDR3 here is CASSVAGDRPNEQFF. Written as DNA, the CDR3 is TGTGCCAGCAGCGTGGCTGGGGATAGACCCAATGAGCAGTTCTTC.

The rearrangement joins TRBV7-9 to TRBJ1-5; TRBD1 might be the D (5 bases). Germline V CDR1 and CDR2: SEHNR, FQNEAQ (reference sequence). The V gene lost 5 bases and the J gene lost 7 bases, with 12 bases spanning the gap. This CDR3 is 13 amino acids long. The CDR3 loop is CASSRDGTQPQHF. Written as DNA, the CDR3 is TGTGCCAGCAGCCGAGACGGGACCCAGCCCCAGCATTTT.

V gene TRBV10-3 combines with J gene TRBJ2-5; D uncertain. Germline V gene data show CDR1 as ENHRY and CDR2 as SYGVKD. There are 11 residues in the CDR3. The V and J ends lost 3 bases and 3 bases respectively, with 2 bases between them. CDR3 loop: CAISDKETQYF. CDR3 coding DNA: TGTGCCATCAGTGATAAAGAGACCCAGTACTTC.

The chain couples TRBV6-5 to TRBJ1-2; D call uncertain. Germline lookup yields CDR1 MNHEY and CDR2 SVGAGI. V lost 10 bases to trimming and J lost 3 bases, with 15 bases between them. The CDR3 length is 13 residues. The CDR3 loop is CATSKTADYGYTF. The CDR3, as DNA: TGTGCCACCTCAAAGACGGCCGACTATGGCTACACCTTC.

J is TRBJ1-5 and V is TRBV19, with D hard to call. The length of the CDR3 is 14 residues. Germline CDR1 and CDR2: LNHDA and SQIVND (reference sequence). V shed 8 bases and J shed 4 bases, with 15 bases lying between them. The CDR3 sequence is CASQPRAENQPQHF. The CDR3 nucleotides are TGTGCCAGTCAGCCCCGGGCGGAAAATCAGCCCCAGCATTTT.

The chain is built from TRBV4-2 and TRBJ1-5; D call uncertain. Trimming cost V 0 bases and J 0 bases, with 9 bases left between them. This CDR3 contains 16 residues. Germline V CDR1 and CDR2: LGHNA, YNFKEQ. DNA for the CDR3: TGTGCCAGCAGCCAAGACCTCGGGGATAGCAATCAGCCCCAGCATTTT. Translated, it gives CASSQDLGDSNQPQHF.

V usage is TRBV19 and J usage is TRBJ1-2, with 8 bases fitting TRBD1. Trimming cost V 7 bases and J 1 base; bases outside gene matches: 5. CDR3 length equals 14 residues. Germline CDR1 LNHDA, CDR2 SQIVND (reference sequence). CDR3: CASKGQGNNYGYTF. In DNA, the CDR3 is TGTGCCAGTAAAGGACAGGGAAATAACTATGGCTACACCTTC.

The gene calls are TRBV28 and TRBJ2-4; 7 bases are a match to TRBD1. This CDR3 region has 16 residues. The J segment lost 0 bases and the V segment lost 5 bases, leaving 7 bases of the junction unmatched. CDR1 is MDHEN, CDR2 SYDVKM, per germline. This CDR3 reads CASSPWTGEAKNIQYF. DNA of the CDR3: TGTGCCAGCAGTCCGTGGACAGGAGAAGCCAAAAACATTCAGTACTTC.

V usage is TRBV5-1 and J usage is TRBJ1-5, with D possibly matching TRBD1 (5 bases). Germline CDR1 SGHRS, CDR2 YFSETQ. The CDR3 is 16 amino acids. V gave up 4 bases and J gave up 4 bases, with 18 bases separating them. The CDR3 DNA reads TGCGCCAGCAGCCCGGGGGTATATGTGCAAAATCAGCCCCAGCATTTT. Its protein is CASSPGVYVQNQPQHF.